What follows are 30 T cell receptor beta chains derived from one specimen sequenced in a study of shared clonotypes between healthy human individuals. Profiling relied on immunoSEQ multiplex PCR, and the TCRdb table lists in-frame clones only, not all of them. Of millions of clones detected, 90% to 95% appear once; the ten largest clones hold 0.1% to 0.15%. Sequences were obtained from naive CD4+ T cells sorted from blood. Subset specified: CD45RA+ positively selected. The receptors originated from a young man in good health.

The genes are TRBV28 and TRBJ2-4, with 9 bases lining up with TRBD2. V trimming: 5 bases; J trimming: 1 base; junction bases outside the gene matches: 9. The CDR3 is 17 residues long. Per the germline V gene, CDR1 is MDHEN and CDR2 is SYDVKM. CDR3 in DNA: TGTGCCAGCAGTCCTGGCGGGGGGGCGTGGGCCAAAAACATTCAGTACTTC. It translates to CASSPGGGAWAKNIQYF.

Concerning this clone itself: The same CDR3 also results from other DNA sequences found in this sample. In nucleotides, the CDR3 is TGTGCCAGCAGTGCTTACCGGGACACATCCTACGAGCAGTACTTC. Translated, it gives CASSAYRDTSYEQYF. This rearrangement joins TRBV6-1 to TRBJ2-7; D is perhaps TRBD1 (6 bases). V lost 4 bases, J lost 1 base, and 14 bases lay in between. The CDR3 spans 15 residues. Germline CDR1 MNHNS, CDR2 SASEGT.

This rearrangement joins TRBV6-1 to TRBJ2-1; 10 nucleotides agree with TRBD2. V trimming: 4 bases; J trimming: 9 bases; junction bases outside the gene matches: 12. Germline V CDR1 and CDR2: MNHNS, SASEGT. The CDR3 covers 16 residues. The CDR3 DNA is TGTGCCAGCAGTGCCCTAGCGGGAGTCGGGGTTGGTGAGCAGTTCTTC. Amino acid sequence: CASSALAGVGVGEQFF.

The rearrangement joins TRBV7-2 to TRBJ1-4; D remains ambiguous. The CDR3 has 13 residues. The germline V and J ends were trimmed by 4 bases and 7 bases, with 10 bases remaining between them. From germline, CDR1 is SGHTA and CDR2 FQGNSA. The CDR3 region has the DNA TGTGCCAGCAGCTCGCGGCTTGTTGAAAAACTGTTTTTT. This translates into CASSSRLVEKLFF.

The chain carries TRBV6-1 and TRBJ1-1; D is uncertain. V lost 7 bases to trimming and J lost 6 bases, with 9 bases between them. This CDR3 spans 11 amino acids. The germline V gene encodes CDR1 MNHNS and CDR2 SASEGT. This CDR3 is CASTFRSEAFF. The CDR3 nucleotides read TGTGCCAGCACCTTCCGATCTGAAGCTTTCTTT.

This clone was detected once. V is TRBV10-3 and J is TRBJ2-2; D unclear. The CDR3 loop spans 14 amino acids. Germline V gene data show CDR1 as ENHRY and CDR2 as SYGVKD. With 4 bases removed from V and 5 bases from J, the gap between germline ends came to 11 bases. CDR3 residues: CAISGPGQTGELFF. The CDR3, as DNA: TGTGCCATCAGTGGACCGGGCCAGACCGGGGAGCTGTTTTTT.

The chain uses TRBV7-2 and TRBJ2-1; D unresolved. Per germline, CDR1 SGHTA and CDR2 FQGNSA. V was trimmed by 1 base and J by 10 bases, leaving 11 bases between them. The CDR3 is 13 residues long. Here the CDR3 reads CASSLDFGREQFF. The CDR3 region has the DNA TGTGCCAGCAGCTTAGATTTCGGCCGGGAGCAGTTCTTC.

The chain links TRBV19 to TRBJ2-7; 10 bases agree with TRBD1. Germline V CDR1 and CDR2: LNHDA, SQIVND (reference sequence). The length of the CDR3 is 16 residues. Trimming at V came to 4 bases and at J to 4 bases, leaving 10 bases not matched to a gene. CDR3 amino acids: CASSKWDRGLVYEQYF. The CDR3 region has the DNA TGTGCCAGTAGTAAGTGGGACAGGGGTCTCGTGTACGAGCAGTACTTC.

The chain is built from TRBV5-1 and TRBJ2-5, with D perhaps matching TRBD1 (6 bases). This CDR3 has 15 amino acids. Trimming took 4 bases from V and 7 from J, leaving 20 bases between them. The germline CDR1 and CDR2 sequences are SGHRS and YFSETQ. The CDR3 sequence: CASSEQGPDLGTQYF. CDR3 nucleotide sequence: TGCGCCAGCAGCGAACAGGGCCCCGATCTAGGGACCCAGTACTTC.

This clone was detected a few times. The chain combines TRBV28 with TRBJ2-3, with D maybe TRBD1 (6 bases). CDR1 and CDR2 from the germline V gene are MDHEN and SYDVKM. The ends were cut back, 5 bases at V and 2 bases at J, with 20 bases in the middle. The CDR3 covers 17 residues. The CDR3 nucleotides read TGTGCCAGCAGTGTAACCCTCACAGGGACGCACACAGATACGCAGTATTTT. Translation gives CASSVTLTGTHTDTQYF.

This chain uses TRBV28 with TRBJ2-1; 12 positions agree with TRBD2. CDR1 is MDHEN, CDR2 SYDVKM, per germline. This CDR3 has 17 amino acids. V trimming: 5 bases; J trimming: 3 bases; junction bases outside the gene matches: 8. CDR3 residues: CASSPPGLAGSYNEQFF. In DNA, the CDR3 is TGTGCCAGCAGTCCGCCGGGACTAGCGGGTAGCTACAATGAGCAGTTCTTC.

The CDR3 nucleotides read TGTGCCAGCAGCCCCCGGGACACTACCTACGAGCAGTACTTC. Residues: CASSPRDTTYEQYF. The V gene is TRBV7-6, the J gene TRBJ2-7, with a tentative D call TRBD1 (6 bases). Germline-derived CDR1 and CDR2 are SGHVS and FNYEAQ. The CDR3 has 14 residues. The V and J ends lost 5 bases and 2 bases respectively, with 13 bases between them.

This chain joins TRBV2 and TRBJ2-5; D ambiguous. The CDR3 length is 14 residues. V lost 4 bases, J lost 5 bases, and 14 bases lay in between. Per the germline V gene, CDR1 is SNHLY and CDR2 is FYNNEI. CDR3 DNA sequence: TGTGCCAGCAGTGCCCCCCTCGGCGACGAGACCCAGTACTTC. It encodes CASSAPLGDETQYF.

V and J are TRBV30 and TRBJ2-7; D unclear. The CDR3 is made up of 12 amino acids. Germline CDR1 GTSNPN, CDR2 SVGIG (reference sequence). Trimming took off 7 bases at V and 4 bases at J, with 14 bases between the two ends. The DNA of the CDR3 is TGTGCCTCCTCCGAATCGCCTTACGAGCAGTACTTC. Translating it yields CASSESPYEQYF.

The chain recombines TRBV6-5 with TRBJ1-1, with D uncertain. The length of the CDR3 is 15 residues. The V gene lost 5 bases and the J gene lost 3 bases, with 16 bases spanning the gap. The germline CDR1 and CDR2 sequences are MNHEY and SVGAGI. The CDR3 DNA follows: TGTGCCAGCAGTCGCTCCTCCAAGTCGGACACTGAAGCTTTCTTT. It codes for CASSRSSKSDTEAFF.

This sequence joins TRBV6-5 and TRBJ2-1; 9 bases are shared with TRBD2. V was pared by 2 bases and J by 7 bases, with 0 bases of the junction left unmatched. The CDR3 is 13 residues long. Germline V CDR1 and CDR2: MNHEY, SVGAGI. CDR3 coding DNA: TGTGCCAGCAGTTACACTAGCGGGAATGAGCAGTTCTTC. Translating it yields CASSYTSGNEQFF.

This sequence joins TRBV11-2 and TRBJ1-5; no reliable D call. This CDR3 is 16 amino acids long. From germline, CDR1 is SGHAT and CDR2 FQNNGV. Trimming left V 0 bases short and J 4 bases short, with 13 bases between. CDR3 nucleotides: TGTGCCAGCAGCTTAGATCTGGGTCAGGTAAATCAGCCCCAGCATTTT. Amino acid sequence: CASSLDLGQVNQPQHF.

The chain combines TRBV5-6 with TRBJ1-6, with D unclear. Trimming took off 2 bases at V and 6 bases at J, with 15 bases between the two ends. There are 16 residues in the CDR3. Germline CDR1 and CDR2: SGHDT and YYEEEE. This CDR3 is CASSFNTGGRNSPLHF. The CDR3 nucleotides are TGTGCCAGCAGCTTCAACACGGGTGGCCGTAATTCACCCCTCCACTTT.

The chain links TRBV13 to TRBJ1-3; no definite D call. The germline CDR1 and CDR2 sequences are PRHDT and FYEKMQ (reference sequence). V gave up 7 bases and J gave up 3 bases, with 4 bases separating them. This CDR3 region has 11 residues. The CDR3 DNA reads as TGTGCCAGCACCCGTGGAAACACCATATATTTT. This codes for CASTRGNTIYF. Full variable domain (outside the CDR3, taken from reference TRBV13 and TRBJ1-3): AAGVIQSPRHLIKEKRETATLKCYPIPRHDTVYWYQQGPGQDPQFLISFYEKMQSDKGSIPDRFSAQQFSDYHSELNMSSLELGDSALYFCASTRGNTIYFGEGSWLTVV.

J is TRBJ2-5 and V is TRBV18; the D call may be TRBD1 or TRBD2 (6 bases each). The CDR3 loop spans 14 amino acids. V gave up 4 bases and J gave up 5 bases, with 14 bases separating them. CDR1 and CDR2 from the germline V gene are KGHSH and LQKENI. The CDR3 is CASSQDWRGETQYF. The CDR3 DNA follows: TGTGCCAGCTCACAGGACTGGAGGGGGGAGACCCAGTACTTC.

The rearrangement uses TRBV11-1 and TRBJ2-6; D is ambiguous. The CDR3 has 15 residues. The germline V gene encodes CDR1 SGHAT and CDR2 FQDESV (reference sequence). Trimming pared 5 bases from V and 3 bases from J, leaving 11 bases between. Here the CDR3 reads CASSSSQLGANVLTF. In DNA, the CDR3 is TGTGCCAGCAGCAGCTCGCAACTTGGGGCCAACGTCCTGACTTTC.

The chain employs TRBV4-1 and TRBJ2-2, with a weak D call TRBD2 (6 bases). The CDR3 length is 15 residues. The germline V gene has CDR1 MGHRA and CDR2 YSYEKL. The V and J ends lost 0 bases and 4 bases respectively, with 9 bases between them. Written as DNA, the CDR3 is TGCGCCAGCAGCCAAGATCGGGGAGGCACCGGGGAGCTGTTTTTT. As protein: CASSQDRGGTGELFF.

A single count supports this clone. The V and J genes are TRBV15 and TRBJ1-2; D perhaps matches TRBD1 (6 bases). The germline V and J ends were trimmed by 0 bases and 7 bases, with 12 bases remaining between them. CDR3 length equals 14 residues. Per germline, CDR1 LNHNV and CDR2 YYDKDF (reference sequence). The CDR3 spells CATSRDRGISGYTF. The CDR3 DNA sequence: TGTGCCACCAGCAGAGACAGGGGAATCAGTGGCTACACCTTC.

In this sample, this clone turned up once. Since a much larger clone is just one base distant, this may be a read error. Other DNA sequences in this specimen translate into the identical CDR3. The chain joins TRBV29-1 to TRBJ1-1, with D unresolved. This CDR3 contains 13 residues. Per germline, CDR1 SQVTM and CDR2 ANQGSEA. CDR3 sequence: CSVERNPNTEAFF. In DNA, the CDR3 is TGCAGCGTTGAAAGAAACCCGAACACTGAAGCCTTCTTT.

The chain recombines TRBV18 with TRBJ2-7; D is perhaps TRBD1 or TRBD2 (6 bases each). The CDR3 is 13 amino acids. Trimming stripped 3 bases from V and 6 bases from J, with 12 bases between. CDR1 is KGHSH and CDR2 is LQKENI in the germline V gene. CDR3 amino acids: CASSPGGLPEQYF. For the CDR3, the DNA is TGTGCCAGCTCACCTGGGGGGCTTCCCGAGCAGTACTTC.

J is TRBJ2-5 and V is TRBV11-2; D may be TRBD2 (7 bases). The J call may be wrong; the DNA end is better matched by TRBJ2-7. This CDR3 comprises 12 residues. Germline CDR1 and CDR2: SGHAT and FQNNGV. CDR3 nucleotides: TGTGCCAGCACCTCGGGGGGCAGCGAGCAGTACTTC. This encodes CASTSGGSEQYF.

Only one count was recorded for this clone. The chain is built from TRBV6-1 and TRBJ2-7, with D tentatively TRBD1 or TRBD2 (6 bases each). The CDR3 runs 14 residues. Looked up from germline, CDR1 is MNHNS and CDR2 is SASEGT. V lost 7 bases and J lost 0, with 13 bases in between. CDR3 bases: TGTGCCAGCACCCGGGAGACAGGCTCCTACGAGCAGTACTTC. Translated, it gives CASTRETGSYEQYF.

This chain uses TRBV6-1 with TRBJ2-7; TRBD1 matches at 8 bases. V shed 9 bases and J 7 bases; nucleotides not matched to a gene: 11. The germline CDR1 and CDR2 sequences are MNHNS and SASEGT. This CDR3 is built from 13 residues. The CDR3 spells CASSGQDLREQYF. CDR3 in DNA: TGTGCCAGTTCGGGACAGGACTTAAGAGAGCAGTACTTC.

Turning to this clone: The same CDR3 arises from other DNA sequences in this sample as well. The V call is TRBV18, the J call TRBJ1-2; D gene uncertain. There are 13 residues in the CDR3. Trimming cost V 4 bases and J 0 bases, with 6 bases left between them. Germline V gives CDR1 KGHSH, CDR2 LQKENI. The CDR3 nucleotides read TGTGCCAGCTCACAGGGCCCTAACTATGGCTACACCTTC. Residues: CASSQGPNYGYTF. The variable domain in full, completed from reference TRBV18 and TRBJ1-2, reads NAGVMQNPRHLVRRRGQEARLRCSPMKGHSHVYWYRQLPEEGLKFMVYLQKENIIDESGMPKERFSAEFPKEGPSILRIQQVVRGDSAAYFCASSQGPNYGYTFGSGTRLTVV.

The V and J genes are TRBV2 and TRBJ2-5; unclear D gene. Trimming stripped 6 bases from V and 9 bases from J, with 17 bases between. CDR1 is SNHLY and CDR2 is FYNNEI in the germline V gene. The CDR3 contains 13 residues. In nucleotides, the CDR3 is TGTGCCAGCAGCGCCACCCTAGAGCTTCCCCAGTACTTC. As protein: CASSATLELPQYF.